Listed here are 11 T cell receptor beta chains from one sample, sequenced in a study of blood T cell repertoires in COVID-19. Using immunoSEQ multiplex PCR, the repertoire was profiled, and TCRdb retains in-frame clones only, with some absent. The sample lists about 150,000 clones, about four fifths occurring once. The specimen sequenced was peripheral blood. Receptors were obtained from a man aged 60-69 years with acute or convalescent COVID-19.

The chain uses TRBV30 and TRBJ2-2; unclear D gene. The CDR3 extends over 13 amino acids. Trimming took 1 base from V and 0 from J, leaving 3 bases between them. CDR1 is GTSNPN and CDR2 is SVGIG in the germline V gene (reference sequence). In DNA form, the CDR3 reads TGTGCCTGGAGTGGAGCGAACACCGGGGAGCTGTTTTTT. Encoded protein: CAWSGANTGELFF. The variable domain in full, completed from reference TRBV30 and TRBJ2-2, reads SQTIHQWPATLVQPVGSPLSLECTVEGTSNPNLYWYRQAAGRGLQLLFYSVGIGQISSEVPQNLSASRPQDRQFILSSKKLLLSDSGFYLCAWSGANTGELFFGEGSRLTVL.

The chain joins TRBV6-5 to TRBJ2-4, with 8 positions matching TRBD2. The CDR3 is made up of 15 amino acids. The ends lost 6 bases at V and 4 bases at J; junction bases unmatched: 8. The germline V gene encodes CDR1 MNHEY and CDR2 SVGAGI. As DNA, the CDR3 is TGTGCCAGCAGGAGTCAGGGCGGGGGGAAAAACATTCAGTACTTC. Its translation is CASRSQGGGKNIQYF.

The chain uses TRBV5-1 and TRBJ1-5; D possibly corresponds to TRBD1 (6 bases). Between the trimmed V and J ends, which lost 1 base and 4 bases, there was a span of 12 bases. The CDR3 is 15 amino acids. The germline CDR1 and CDR2 sequences are SGHRS and YFSETQ. CDR3 nucleotide sequence: TGCGCCAGCAGCTTGACGGGGGGCGAAAATCAGCCCCAGCATTTT. The encoded protein is CASSLTGGENQPQHF.

This sequence joins TRBV14 and TRBJ2-3; 9 nucleotides agree with TRBD2. The V gene's germline CDR1 is SGHDN and CDR2 FVKESK. J lost 6 bases, V lost 4 bases, and 5 bases had no gene match. The CDR3 sequence is 14 residues long. CDR3 bases: TGTGCCAGCAGCCTCGGCGGGGGGGCGGATACGCAGTATTTT. Its protein is CASSLGGGADTQYF.

This clone was counted between two and nine times. The rearrangement uses TRBV9 and TRBJ2-7; TRBD2 might be the D (5 bases). The V and J ends lost 0 bases and 2 bases respectively, with 6 bases between them. The germline gives CDR1 SGDLS, CDR2 YYNGEE. The CDR3 is made up of 13 amino acids. DNA of the CDR3: TGTGCCAGCAGCGTAGACGGGACCTACGAGCAGTACTTC. The encoded protein is CASSVDGTYEQYF.

This sequence joins TRBV3-1 (or the pseudogene TRBV3-2) and TRBJ1-3; tentative D call: TRBD1 (5 bases). The CDR3 loop spans 14 amino acids. CDR1 and CDR2 from the germline V gene are LGHDT and YNNKEL (reference sequence). Trimming removed 4 bases from V and 2 bases from J, with 9 bases in between. CDR3 protein: CASSPQGTGNTIYF. CDR3 nucleotide sequence: TGTGCCAGCAGCCCGCAGGGTACTGGAAACACCATATATTTT.

The chain is built from TRBV7-3 and TRBJ2-1; TRBD2 agrees at 9 bases. The junction had 7 bases not matched to a gene; V was cut back by 4 bases and J by 0 bases. Germline assignment: CDR1 SGHTA and CDR2 FQGTGA. The CDR3 extends over 17 amino acids. CDR3 in amino acids: CASSSTSSGASYNEQFF. The CDR3 DNA reads as TGTGCCAGCAGCTCCACCTCTAGCGGGGCCTCCTACAATGAGCAGTTCTTC.

This sequence joins TRBV11-1 and TRBJ2-3, with 7 positions matching TRBD2. CDR3 size: 16 residues. The ends lost 2 bases at V and 5 bases at J; junction bases unmatched: 10. Germline V gene data show CDR1 as SGHAT and CDR2 as FQDESV (reference sequence). CDR3 amino acids: CASSLRASGAGDTQYF. The DNA of the CDR3 is TGTGCCAGCAGCTTAAGGGCTAGCGGCGCTGGAGATACGCAGTATTTT.

The chain employs TRBV5-1 and TRBJ1-1; the D is unclear. Trimming removed 0 bases from V and 2 bases from J, with 8 bases in between. The CDR3 contains 14 residues. The germline gives CDR1 SGHRS, CDR2 YFSETQ. This chain's CDR3 is CASSLDSANTEAFF. The CDR3 nucleotides are TGCGCCAGCAGCTTGGACAGTGCTAACACTGAAGCTTTCTTT.

V gene TRBV28 combines with J gene TRBJ2-7, with 9 bases lining up with TRBD1. The germline gives CDR1 MDHEN, CDR2 SYDVKM. Trimming took 3 bases from V and 1 from J; bases not matched to a gene: 4. The CDR3 is 15 amino acids. Here the CDR3 reads CASSFRTGVSYEQYF. In DNA form, the CDR3 reads TGTGCCAGCAGTTTTCGGACAGGGGTTTCCTACGAGCAGTACTTC.

The chain recombines TRBV24-1 with TRBJ2-3, with 11 bases identical to TRBD1. Germline V gene sequence: CDR1 KGHDR, CDR2 SFDVKD. The length of the CDR3 is 17 residues. V was pared by 4 bases and J by 2 bases, with 7 bases of the junction left unmatched. CDR3: CATSDPGQGAFTDTQYF. As DNA, the CDR3 is TGTGCCACCAGTGACCCCGGACAGGGGGCTTTCACAGATACGCAGTATTTT.